Below are 4 T cell receptor beta chains sequenced from a single sample in a study of glioma-infiltrating T cells. Using RNA template, CDR3s of TCR alpha and beta were amplified with iRepertoire arm-PCR. TCRdb recomputed calls from the multiplex PCR reads with MiXCR, one row per CDR3 protein. The table lists some 130,000 distinct CDR3 sequences, around 25% of them singletons. Specimen: glioma tissue, nonneoplastic brain tissue, or PBMCs (not recorded which). These receptors were obtained from a human donor with low-grade glioma or glioblastoma, undergoing nonglioma brain surgery, or in good health (not recorded which).

This clonotype was detected many times. J is TRBJ1-6 and V is TRBV27; D may be TRBD1 (5 bases). Germline V gene lookup returns CDR1 MNHEY and CDR2 SMNVEV (reference sequence). There are 15 residues in the CDR3. The V end lost 4 bases, the J end lost 5 bases, and 12 bases lay between the germline ends. In nucleotides, the CDR3 is TGTGCCAGCAGTTCGGGACGGTGGAATAATTCACCCCTCCACTTT. This gives the protein CASSSGRWNNSPLHF.

Remarks on this clonotype: A much larger clone differs by one base, so this may be a read error. The rearrangement uses TRBV6-2 or TRBV6-3 and TRBJ1-5; TRBD1 agrees at 7 bases. Germline values: CDR1 MNHEY, CDR2 SVGEGT. The CDR3 is made up of 14 amino acids. Trimming at V came to 6 bases and at J to 4 bases, leaving 6 bases not matched to a gene. The CDR3 loop reads CASSDRDGNQPQHF. The CDR3 DNA is TGTGCCAGCAGCGACAGGGATGGAAATCAGCCCCAGCATTTT.

For this clonotype: A much bigger clone sits one base away, suggesting this may be a read error. The chain links TRBV7-2 to TRBJ2-3, with D perhaps TRBD2 (5 bases). CDR3 length equals 14 residues. Trimming stripped 1 base from V and 4 bases from J, with 9 bases between. Per the germline V gene, CDR1 is SGHTA and CDR2 is FQGNSA. The CDR3 DNA follows: TGTGCCAGCAGCTTAGGTACTAGTGCAGATACGCAGTATTTT. Its protein product is CASSLGTSADTQYF.

The table lists this clonotype with a few counts. The chain has TRBV5-1 and TRBJ2-3, with 10 bases matching TRBD1. Germline lookup yields CDR1 SGHRS and CDR2 YFSETQ. The V and J ends lost 4 bases and 4 bases, in that order; junction bases with no gene match: 9. This CDR3 has 16 residues. CDR3 amino acids: CASSLPGTGVSDTQYF. CDR3 sequence (DNA): TGCGCCAGCAGCCTCCCCGGGACAGGGGTATCAGATACGCAGTATTTT.